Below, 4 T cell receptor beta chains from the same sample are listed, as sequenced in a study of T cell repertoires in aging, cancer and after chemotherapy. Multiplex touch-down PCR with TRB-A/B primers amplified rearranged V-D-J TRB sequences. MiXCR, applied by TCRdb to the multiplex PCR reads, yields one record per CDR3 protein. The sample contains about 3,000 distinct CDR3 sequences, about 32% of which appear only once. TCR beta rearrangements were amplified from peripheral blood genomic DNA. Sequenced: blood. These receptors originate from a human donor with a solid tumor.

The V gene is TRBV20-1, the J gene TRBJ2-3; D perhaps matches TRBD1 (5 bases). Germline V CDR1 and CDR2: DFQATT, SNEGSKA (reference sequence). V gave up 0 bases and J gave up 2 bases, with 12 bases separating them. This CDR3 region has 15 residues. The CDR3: CSARDRGLYTDTQYF. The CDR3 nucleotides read TGCAGTGCTAGAGATAGGGGCCTCTACACAGATACGCAGTATTTT.

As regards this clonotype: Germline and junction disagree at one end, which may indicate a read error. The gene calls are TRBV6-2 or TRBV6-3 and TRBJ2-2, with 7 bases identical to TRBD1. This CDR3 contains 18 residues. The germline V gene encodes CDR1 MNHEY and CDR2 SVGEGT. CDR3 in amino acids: CASSYLLTGTVNTGELFF. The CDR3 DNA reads TGTGCCAGCAGCTACTTGTTAACCGGGACAGTAAACACCGGGGAGCTGTTTTTT.

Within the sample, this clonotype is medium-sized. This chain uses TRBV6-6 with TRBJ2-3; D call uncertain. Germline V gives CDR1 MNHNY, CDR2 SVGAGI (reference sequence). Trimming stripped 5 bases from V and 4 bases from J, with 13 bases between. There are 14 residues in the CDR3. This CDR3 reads CASSPTLTADTQYF. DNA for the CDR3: TGTGCCAGCAGTCCTACCCTGACTGCAGATACGCAGTATTTT.

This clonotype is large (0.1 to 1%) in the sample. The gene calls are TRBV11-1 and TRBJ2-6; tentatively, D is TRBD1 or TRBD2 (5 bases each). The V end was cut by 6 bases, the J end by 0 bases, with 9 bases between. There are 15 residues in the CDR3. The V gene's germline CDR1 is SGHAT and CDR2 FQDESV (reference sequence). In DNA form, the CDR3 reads TGTGCCAGCAGTCCAGGGAGCTCTGGGGCCAACGTCCTGACTTTC. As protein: CASSPGSSGANVLTF.